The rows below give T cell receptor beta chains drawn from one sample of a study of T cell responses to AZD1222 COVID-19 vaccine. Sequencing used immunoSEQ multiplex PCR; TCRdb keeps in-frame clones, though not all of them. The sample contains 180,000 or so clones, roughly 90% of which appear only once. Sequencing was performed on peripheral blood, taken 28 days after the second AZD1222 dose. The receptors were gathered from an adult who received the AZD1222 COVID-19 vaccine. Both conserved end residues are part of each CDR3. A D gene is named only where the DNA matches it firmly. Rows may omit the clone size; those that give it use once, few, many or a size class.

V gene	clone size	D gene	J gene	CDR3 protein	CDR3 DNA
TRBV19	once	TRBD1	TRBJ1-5	CASSIQGGSNQPQHF	TGTGCCAGTAGTATCCAGGGGGGGTCCAATCAGCCCCAGCATTTT
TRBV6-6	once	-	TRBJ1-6	CASSPERGASSYNSPLHF	TGTGCCAGCAGTCCCGAGAGGGGGGCGAGCTCCTATAATTCACCCCTCCACTTT
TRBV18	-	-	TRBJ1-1	CASSPPERTEAFF	TGTGCCAGCTCACCACCCGAGCGGACTGAAGCTTTCTTT
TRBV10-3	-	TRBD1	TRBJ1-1	CAISGQGNTEAFF	TGTGCCATCAGTGGACAGGGGAACACTGAAGCTTTCTTT
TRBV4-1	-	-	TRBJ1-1	CASSEDRTVNTEAFF	TGCGCCAGCAGCGAAGACAGGACAGTGAACACTGAAGCTTTCTTT
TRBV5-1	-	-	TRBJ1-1	CASSLGGNTEAFF	TGCGCCAGCAGCTTGGGCGGCAACACTGAAGCTTTCTTT
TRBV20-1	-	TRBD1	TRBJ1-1	CSASRDRGSNTEAFF	TGCAGTGCTAGTAGGGACAGGGGATCGAACACTGAAGCTTTCTTT
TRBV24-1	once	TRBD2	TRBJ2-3	CATSESAGVRTQYF	TGTGCCACCAGTGAGTCAGCGGGAGTCCGAACGCAGTATTTT
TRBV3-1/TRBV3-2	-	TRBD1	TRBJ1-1	CASSQDRAGGTKSEAFF	TGTGCCAGCAGCCAAGATAGGGCAGGGGGCACGAAGTCTGAAGCTTTCTTT
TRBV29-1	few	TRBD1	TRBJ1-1	CSVEITGTGGHAFF	TGCAGCGTTGAGATCACCGGGACAGGGGGTCATGCTTTCTTT
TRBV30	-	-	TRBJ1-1	CAWSTDRVNTEAFF	TGTGCCTGGAGCACCGACAGAGTGAACACTGAAGCTTTCTTT
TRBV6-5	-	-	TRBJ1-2	CASSQERGGWGYTF	TGTGCCAGCAGTCAGGAAAGAGGAGGCTGGGGCTACACCTTC
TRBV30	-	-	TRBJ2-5	CAWRRTTQQETQYF	TGTGCCTGGAGGAGGACTACCCAACAAGAGACCCAGTACTTC
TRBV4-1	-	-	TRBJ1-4	CASSQDRRGGGEKLFF	TGCGCCAGCAGCCAAGATAGAAGGGGCGGGGGTGAAAAACTGTTTTTT
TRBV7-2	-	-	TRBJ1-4	CASSFQGIREKLFF	TGTGCCAGCAGCTTCCAGGGTATAAGGGAAAAACTGTTTTTT
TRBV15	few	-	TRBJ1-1	CATSRGGAGTEAFF	TGTGCCACCAGCAGAGGCGGGGCGGGGACTGAAGCTTTCTTT
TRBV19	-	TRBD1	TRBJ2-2	CATSRGQGITGELFF	TGTGCCACCTCCAGGGGACAGGGGATCACCGGGGAGCTGTTTTTT
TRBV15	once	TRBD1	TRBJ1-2	CATSSADREWGYGYTF	TGTGCCACCAGCAGTGCGGACAGGGAGTGGGGGTATGGCTACACCTTC
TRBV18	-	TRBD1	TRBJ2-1	CASSPPGQGGNEQFF	TGTGCCAGCTCACCCCCAGGACAGGGTGGCAATGAGCAGTTCTTC
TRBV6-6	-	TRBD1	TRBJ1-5	CASSRQGGDSNQPQHF	TGTGCCAGCAGTCGACAGGGAGGGGATAGCAATCAGCCCCAGCATTTT
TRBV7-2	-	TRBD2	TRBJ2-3	CASRSTRLNSGGQDTQYF	TGTGCCAGCAGATCAACCCGTCTAAATAGCGGGGGGCAGGATACGCAGTATTTT
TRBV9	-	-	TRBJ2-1	CASSVAYNEQFF	TGTGCCAGCAGCGTCGCGTACAATGAGCAGTTCTTC
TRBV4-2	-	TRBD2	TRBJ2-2	CASSQGSGNDGELFF	TGTGCCAGCAGCCAAGGCAGCGGGAATGACGGGGAGCTGTTTTTT
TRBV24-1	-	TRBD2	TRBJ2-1	CATSDPTSGGYNEQFF	TGTGCCACCAGTGATCCGACTAGCGGAGGCTACAATGAGCAGTTCTTC
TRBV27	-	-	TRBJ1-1	CASRPGRGTEAFF	TGTGCCAGCAGACCAGGGAGGGGAACTGAAGCTTTCTTT
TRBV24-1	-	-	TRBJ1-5	CATSGGRADLKNQPQHF	TGTGCCACCAGTGGGGGGAGGGCAGACCTCAAAAATCAGCCCCAGCATTTT
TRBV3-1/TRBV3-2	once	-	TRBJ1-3	CASSQFPRAAGNTIYF	TGTGCCAGCAGCCAATTCCCCCGGGCAGCCGGAAACACCATATATTTT
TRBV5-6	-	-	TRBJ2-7	CASSPRGQGLSYEQYF	TGTGCCAGCAGCCCGAGGGGTCAGGGGCTCTCCTACGAGCAGTACTTC
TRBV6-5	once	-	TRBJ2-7	CASSWLSEQYF	TGTGCCAGCAGTTGGCTAAGCGAGCAGTACTTC
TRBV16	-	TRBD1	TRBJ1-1	CASSRSGTGWNTEAFF	TGTGCCAGCAGCCGATCCGGGACAGGCTGGAACACTGAAGCTTTCTTT
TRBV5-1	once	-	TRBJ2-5	CASRFGALGMEETQYF	TGCGCCAGCAGGTTTGGGGCACTAGGGATGGAAGAGACCCAGTACTTC
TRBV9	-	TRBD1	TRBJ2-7	CASSVGIGTGPYEQYF	TGTGCCAGCAGCGTAGGGATTGGGACAGGTCCCTACGAGCAGTACTTC
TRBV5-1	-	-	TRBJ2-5	CASSLGQIQETQYF	TGCGCCAGCAGCTTGGGCCAAATCCAAGAGACCCAGTACTTC
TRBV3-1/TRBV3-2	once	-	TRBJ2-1	CASSQGHRNEQFF	TGTGCCAGCAGCCAGGGACACAGAAATGAGCAGTTCTTC
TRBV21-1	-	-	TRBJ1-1	CASSKERQLNTEAFF	TGTGCCAGCAGCAAAGAGCGACAGCTGAACACTGAAGCTTTCTTT
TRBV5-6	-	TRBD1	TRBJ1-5	CASSAGQGNQPQHF	TGTGCCAGCAGCGCAGGACAGGGCAATCAGCCCCAGCATTTT
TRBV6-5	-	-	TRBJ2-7	CASRYREAYEQYF	TGTGCCAGCAGGTACAGGGAGGCCTACGAGCAGTACTTC
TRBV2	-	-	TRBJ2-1	CASSYQSRAYNEQFF	TGTGCCAGCAGTTATCAGAGCCGGGCATACAATGAGCAGTTCTTC
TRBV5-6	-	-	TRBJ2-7	CASSLKKMASASYEQYF	TGTGCCAGCAGCCTAAAGAAAATGGCTAGCGCCTCCTACGAGCAGTACTTC
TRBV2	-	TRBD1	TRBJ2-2	CASNAGQGGAGELFF	TGTGCCAGCAACGCCGGACAGGGGGGGGCCGGGGAGCTGTTTTTT
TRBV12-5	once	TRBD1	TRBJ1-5	CASGFPGQGQPQHF	TGTGCTAGTGGTTTCCCGGGACAGGGACAGCCCCAGCATTTT